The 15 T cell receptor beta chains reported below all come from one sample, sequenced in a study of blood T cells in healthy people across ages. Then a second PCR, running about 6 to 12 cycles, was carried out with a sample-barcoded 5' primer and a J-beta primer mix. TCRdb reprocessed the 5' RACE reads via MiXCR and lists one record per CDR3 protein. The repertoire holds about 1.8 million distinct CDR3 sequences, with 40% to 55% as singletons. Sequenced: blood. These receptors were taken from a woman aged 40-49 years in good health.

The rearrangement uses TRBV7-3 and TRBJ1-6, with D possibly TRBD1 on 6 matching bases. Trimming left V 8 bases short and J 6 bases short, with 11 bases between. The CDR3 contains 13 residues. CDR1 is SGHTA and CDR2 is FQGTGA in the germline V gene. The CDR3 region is CASSGTPNSPLHF. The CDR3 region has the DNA TGTGCCAGCTCCGGGACACCTAATTCACCCCTCCACTTT.

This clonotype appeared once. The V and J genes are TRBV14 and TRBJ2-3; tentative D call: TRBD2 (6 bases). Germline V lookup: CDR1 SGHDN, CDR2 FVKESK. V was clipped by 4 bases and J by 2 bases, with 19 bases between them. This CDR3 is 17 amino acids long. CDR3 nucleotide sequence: TGTGCCAGCAGCCGAGAGTTCGGGGGAGACTACACAGATACGCAGTATTTT. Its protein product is CASSREFGGDYTDTQYF.

The CDR3 reads CASSRSLRLNYGYTF. In DNA, the CDR3 is TGTGCCAGCAGCCGGAGCCTAAGGTTGAACTATGGCTACACCTTC. This sequence joins TRBV7-2 and TRBJ1-2; D not resolved. The germline CDR1 and CDR2 sequences are SGHTA and FQGNSA. This CDR3 is 15 amino acids long. Trimming pared 5 bases from V and 2 bases from J, leaving 15 bases between.

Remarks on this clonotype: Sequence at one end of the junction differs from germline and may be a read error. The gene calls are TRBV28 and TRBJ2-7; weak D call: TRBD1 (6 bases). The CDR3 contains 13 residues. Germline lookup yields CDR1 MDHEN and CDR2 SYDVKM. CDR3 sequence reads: CAGRPRGSYEQYF. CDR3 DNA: TGTGCCGGCAGACCCAGGGGCTCCTACGAGCAGTACTTC.

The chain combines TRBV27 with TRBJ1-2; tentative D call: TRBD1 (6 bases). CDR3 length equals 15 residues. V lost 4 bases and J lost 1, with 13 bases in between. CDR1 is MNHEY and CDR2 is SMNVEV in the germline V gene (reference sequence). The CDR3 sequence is CASSSRQEINYGYTF. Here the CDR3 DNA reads TGTGCCAGCAGTTCCAGACAGGAGATTAACTATGGCTACACCTTC.

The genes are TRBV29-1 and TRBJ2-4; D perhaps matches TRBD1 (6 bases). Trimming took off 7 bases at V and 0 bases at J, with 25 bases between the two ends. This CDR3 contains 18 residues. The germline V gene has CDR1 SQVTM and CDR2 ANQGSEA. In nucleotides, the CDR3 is TGCAGCGCTATTCCCGGGATTGACAGGAGAATAGCCAAAAACATTCAGTACTTC. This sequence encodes CSAIPGIDRRIAKNIQYF.

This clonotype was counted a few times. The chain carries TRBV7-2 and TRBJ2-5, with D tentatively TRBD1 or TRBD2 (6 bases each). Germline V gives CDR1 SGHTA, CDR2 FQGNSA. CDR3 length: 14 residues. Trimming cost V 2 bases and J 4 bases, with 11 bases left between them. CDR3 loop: CASSLRWGAETQYF. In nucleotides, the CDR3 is TGTGCCAGCAGCTTACGATGGGGGGCAGAGACCCAGTACTTC.

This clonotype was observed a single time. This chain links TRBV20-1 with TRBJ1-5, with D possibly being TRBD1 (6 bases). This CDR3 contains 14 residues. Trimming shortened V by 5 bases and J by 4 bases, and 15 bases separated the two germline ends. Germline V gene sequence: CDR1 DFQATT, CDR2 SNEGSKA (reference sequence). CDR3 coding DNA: TGCAGTGCTCTTCAAACAGGGAGGAATCAGCCCCAGCATTTT. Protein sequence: CSALQTGRNQPQHF.

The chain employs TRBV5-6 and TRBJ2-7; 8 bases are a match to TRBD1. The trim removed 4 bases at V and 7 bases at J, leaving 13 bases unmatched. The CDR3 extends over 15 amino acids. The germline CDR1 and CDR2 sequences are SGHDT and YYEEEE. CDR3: CASSLMGQELNEQYF. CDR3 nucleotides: TGTGCCAGCAGCCTTATGGGACAGGAGCTTAATGAGCAGTACTTC.

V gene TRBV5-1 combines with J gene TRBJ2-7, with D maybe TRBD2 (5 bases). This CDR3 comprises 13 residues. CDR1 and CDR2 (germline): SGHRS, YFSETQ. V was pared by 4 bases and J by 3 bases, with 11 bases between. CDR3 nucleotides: TGCGCCAGCAGCGTTGGACGGGACTACGAGCAGTACTTC. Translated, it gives CASSVGRDYEQYF.

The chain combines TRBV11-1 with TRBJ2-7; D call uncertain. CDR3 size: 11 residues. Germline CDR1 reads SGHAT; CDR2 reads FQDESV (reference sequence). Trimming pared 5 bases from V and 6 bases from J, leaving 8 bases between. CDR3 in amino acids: CASSIIGEQYF. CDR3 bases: TGTGCCAGCAGCATTATAGGCGAGCAGTACTTC.

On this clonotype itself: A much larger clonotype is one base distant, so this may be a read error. The CDR3 DNA follows: TGTGCCGGCAGTCCCTATGATAGCTACGAGCAGTACTTC. Protein sequence: CAGSPYDSYEQYF. The V gene is TRBV25-1, the J gene TRBJ2-4; D gene unclear. TRBJ2-7 matches the DNA end more closely, so the J call is doubtful. The CDR3 runs to 13 residues. The germline gives CDR1 MGHDK, CDR2 SYGVNS.

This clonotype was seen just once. The CDR3 nucleotides are TGTGCCAGCACCAAAAGCGGGGGCCGTTACAATGAGCAGTTCTTC. Translation gives CASTKSGGRYNEQFF. This sequence joins TRBV12-3 or TRBV12-4 and TRBJ2-1, with TRBD2 matching 8 bases. The V and J ends lost 7 bases and 4 bases, in that order; junction bases with no gene match: 9. The CDR3 consists of 15 residues.

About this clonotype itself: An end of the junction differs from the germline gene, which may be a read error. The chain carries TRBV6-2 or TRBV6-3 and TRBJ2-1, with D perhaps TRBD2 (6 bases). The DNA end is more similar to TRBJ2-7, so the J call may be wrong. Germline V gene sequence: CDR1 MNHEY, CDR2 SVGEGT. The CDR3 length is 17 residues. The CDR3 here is CASSHSRGRGFYNEQYF. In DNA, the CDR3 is TGTGCCAGCAGTCACTCGCGGGGCCGGGGCTTCTACAATGAGCAGTACTTC.

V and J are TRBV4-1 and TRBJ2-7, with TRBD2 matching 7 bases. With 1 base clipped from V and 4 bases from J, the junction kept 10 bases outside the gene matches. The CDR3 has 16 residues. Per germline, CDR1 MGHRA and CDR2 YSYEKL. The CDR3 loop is CASSQGPALGGYEQYF. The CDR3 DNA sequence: TGCGCCAGCAGCCAAGGCCCGGCCCTGGGAGGGTACGAGCAGTACTTC.